This TCR beta chain came from a study of cytomegalovirus exposure and HLA in healthy donors. The CDR3 length is 13 residues. Between the trimmed V and J ends, which lost 7 bases and 5 bases, there was a span of 14 bases. In germline, CDR1 is MNHNY, CDR2 SVGAGI (reference sequence). PCR was performed using 60 Vbeta and 13 Jbeta primers. TCRdb's copy holds only in-frame clones and misses some; the assay was immunoSEQ multiplex PCR. The sample records some 45,000 clones, 50% to 55% being singletons. This rearrangement joins TRBV6-6 to TRBJ1-1, with D possibly being TRBD1 (5 bases). This sequence originates from a human donor in good health. Sequencing was carried out using PBMCs. The CDR3 spells CASTLPGGTEAFF. The CDR3 DNA reads as TGTGCCAGCACCCTCCCTGGGGGGACTGAAGCTTTCTTT.